This T cell receptor beta chain was found in a study of T cells in localized non-small cell lung cancer. Study-wide points: Only one tumor region went through sequencing, so heterogeneity may still be there. Maximal T cell clonality occurred in uninvolved adjacent lung, with tumor ranking below it. Density of T cells in blood, when higher, went with longer overall survival. Adjacent lung had a median about 60 of the 100 largest tumor clones.

With 3 bases clipped from V and 1 base from J, the junction kept 9 bases outside the gene matches. The CDR3 consists of 16 residues. CDR1 is SGHKS and CDR2 is YYEKEE in the germline V gene (reference sequence). Sequenced by immunoSEQ multiplex PCR; TCRdb stores in-frame clones only, minus some. The sample holds some 9,700 clones, roughly 91% seen once. Comment on this clone: Its target is unknown.

The sample was peripheral blood, taken before any cancer treatment. V is TRBV5-5 and J is TRBJ1-1; TRBD1 matches at 7 bases. This TCR was recovered from a female donor older than 55 with stage II squamous cell lung carcinoma. CDR3 sequence: CASSSQGPLPNTEAFF. The DNA for the CDR3 is TGTGCCAGCAGCTCACAGGGGCCGTTGCCGAACACTGAAGCTTTCTTT.